This T cell receptor beta chain was recovered during a study of OX40 agonist ivuxolimab in advanced cancers. Across the study: Every patient in dose escalation had hepatocellular carcinoma, melanoma, renal cell or head and neck cancer.

Generated by immunoSEQ multiplex PCR, the TCRdb table keeps only in-frame clones and is missing some. The data show tens of thousands of clones, 70% to 90% seen once. Germline V CDR1 and CDR2: ENHRY, SYGVKD. Trimming stripped 0 bases from V and 3 bases from J, with 12 bases between. The CDR3 has 15 amino acids. This sequence joins TRBV10-3 and TRBJ2-7; D unclear. Sequencing was performed on CD4+ or CD8+ T cells sorted from blood, taken in a trial of the OX40 agonist ivuxolimab. This TCR was recovered from an adult with an advanced solid tumor such as melanoma, head and neck, liver or kidney cancer. The CDR3 nucleotides read TGTGCCATCAGTGAGTCGTTGGGCCTGAGCTACGAGCAGTACTTC. This gives the protein CAISESLGLSYEQYF.